The 27 T cell receptor beta chains below come from one sample, sequenced in a study of cytomegalovirus exposure and HLA in healthy donors. With 60 Vbeta and 13 Jbeta primers, the PCR was carried out. Data came from immunoSEQ multiplex PCR; TCRdb stores just in-frame clones and leaves some out. The data show about 82,000 clones, with 70% to 85% seen just once and about an eighth held by the top ten. The material sequenced was PBMCs. Receptor source: a human donor in good health.

The V call is TRBV7-2, the J call TRBJ2-7, with a possible D match to TRBD1 (5 bases). Trimming stripped 2 bases from V and 0 bases from J, with 11 bases between. CDR1 is SGHTA and CDR2 is FQGNSA in the germline V gene. The CDR3 has 15 residues. The CDR3 spells CASSLRDSVSYEQYF. In DNA, the CDR3 is TGTGCCAGCAGCTTACGTGACAGTGTCTCCTACGAGCAGTACTTC.

The chain joins TRBV5-1 to TRBJ2-2, with a weak D call TRBD2 (5 bases). The germline V gene encodes CDR1 SGHRS and CDR2 YFSETQ. CDR3 length equals 14 residues. Trimming left V 5 bases short and J 6 bases short, with 14 bases between. The CDR3 nucleotides are TGCGCCAGCAGGGAGGCTTCAAACGCCGGGGAGCTGTTTTTT. The encoded protein is CASREASNAGELFF.

The J gene is TRBJ2-2, the V gene TRBV6-5; D perhaps matches TRBD1 (5 bases). The V gene lost 6 bases and the J gene lost 2 bases, with 10 bases spanning the gap. The length of the CDR3 is 14 residues. CDR1 MNHEY and CDR2 SVGAGI come from the germline V gene. CDR3 sequence reads: CASRGQANTGELFF. As DNA, the CDR3 is TGTGCCAGCAGAGGACAAGCTAACACCGGGGAGCTGTTTTTT.

This rearrangement joins TRBV7-9 to TRBJ2-2, with D tentatively TRBD1 (6 bases). V was clipped by 5 bases and J by 6 bases, with 10 bases between them. The CDR3 loop spans 13 amino acids. Looked up from germline, CDR1 is SEHNR and CDR2 is FQNEAQ (reference sequence). CDR3 sequence (DNA): TGTGCCAGCAGCGAACAGGGTCCCGGGGAGCTGTTTTTT. Its protein is CASSEQGPGELFF.

The chain has TRBV4-2 and TRBJ1-2, with a weak D call TRBD1 (5 bases). The germline V gene has CDR1 LGHNA and CDR2 YNFKEQ. The V end lost 0 bases, the J end lost 8 bases, and 16 bases lay between the germline ends. CDR3 length equals 15 residues. This CDR3 is CASSQDWGGEWGYTF. In nucleotides, the CDR3 is TGTGCCAGCAGCCAAGATTGGGGGGGGGAGTGGGGCTACACCTTC.

The chain recombines TRBV15 with TRBJ1-3, with D perhaps matching TRBD1 (5 bases). V was clipped by 7 bases and J by 8 bases, with 15 bases between them. The germline V gene encodes CDR1 LNHNV and CDR2 YYDKDF (reference sequence). This CDR3 has 13 amino acids. The CDR3 DNA is TGTGCCACCAATATGGGGGGAACGGACACCATATATTTT. Protein: CATNMGGTDTIYF.

The rearrangement joins TRBV7-6 to TRBJ2-5, with D perhaps TRBD1 (6 bases). The ends were cut back, 5 bases at V and 4 bases at J, with 14 bases in the middle. This CDR3 is built from 14 residues. Germline assignment: CDR1 SGHVS and CDR2 FNYEAQ. CDR3 loop: CASSESWGLETQYF. CDR3 bases: TGTGCCAGCAGCGAATCCTGGGGGCTAGAGACCCAGTACTTC.

The J gene is TRBJ1-3, the V gene TRBV6-1, with TRBD1 as a possible D gene (6 bases). Germline lookup yields CDR1 MNHNS and CDR2 SASEGT. V was shortened by 6 bases and J by 3 bases, with 15 bases between the two germline ends. The CDR3 covers 15 residues. DNA of the CDR3: TGTGCCAGCAGCCGGGGGGGGGCAGGTGGAAACACCATATATTTT. This translates into CASSRGGAGGNTIYF.

The chain recombines TRBV6-5 with TRBJ2-5; weak D call: TRBD1 (5 bases). The DNA end lines up better with TRBJ2-7; the J call may be wrong. The CDR3 totals 14 residues. Germline V gives CDR1 MNHEY, CDR2 SVGAGI. CDR3 nucleotides: TGTGCCAGCAGTTATTTCCCAGGGTCCTACGAGCAGTACTTC. It translates to CASSYFPGSYEQYF.

The chain uses TRBV18 and TRBJ1-2; 7 bases are a match to TRBD1. This CDR3 region has 18 residues. The J segment lost 3 bases and the V segment lost 3 bases, leaving 16 bases of the junction unmatched. The germline V gene has CDR1 KGHSH and CDR2 LQKENI. The chain's CDR3 is CASSPPGISGGDYYGYTF. CDR3 sequence (DNA): TGTGCCAGCTCACCCCCGGGAATATCAGGGGGAGATTACTATGGCTACACCTTC.

In this sample, this clone turned up a few times. This chain links TRBV5-1 with TRBJ2-3; 7 nucleotides line up with TRBD2. J gave up 5 bases and V 1 base, and 7 bases lay outside the gene matches. CDR1 SGHRS and CDR2 YFSETQ come from the germline V gene. CDR3 length equals 15 residues. CDR3 protein: CASSLLTSREDTQYF. CDR3 nucleotide sequence: TGCGCCAGCAGCTTGTTGACTAGCCGAGAAGATACGCAGTATTTT.

V is TRBV5-1 and J is TRBJ1-3, with D unresolved. The V gene lost 9 bases and the J gene lost 0 bases, with 13 bases spanning the gap. The CDR3 has 14 residues. Germline V gene data show CDR1 as SGHRS and CDR2 as YFSETQ. In DNA form, the CDR3 reads TGCGCCACCCGTCCAGAACCCTCTGGAAACACCATATATTTT. It codes for CATRPEPSGNTIYF.

V is TRBV4-1 and J is TRBJ1-2; 10 bases are a match to TRBD1. V lost 1 base, J lost 6 bases, and 11 bases stayed unmatched. Germline CDR1 reads MGHRA; CDR2 reads YSYEKL. This CDR3 has 17 amino acids. In DNA, the CDR3 is TGCGCCAGCAGCCAAGCTCCGCGGACAGGGGGAGCTAATGGCTACACCTTC. Its protein product is CASSQAPRTGGANGYTF.

This sequence joins TRBV7-2 and TRBJ1-6, with D possibly TRBD1 on 6 matching bases. Trimming took 1 base from V and 10 from J, leaving 14 bases between them. The CDR3 length is 15 residues. The germline CDR1 and CDR2 sequences are SGHTA and FQGNSA. The CDR3 DNA reads as TGTGCCAGCAGCTTAGGAACAGGGCGTTACTCACCCCTCCACTTT. Translated: CASSLGTGRYSPLHF.

Comments on this clone: The germline gene is not matched at one end of the junction; a read error may be the cause. The rearrangement joins TRBV6-5 to TRBJ1-5; D remains ambiguous. CDR1 MNHEY and CDR2 SVGAGI come from the germline V gene. CDR3 length equals 15 residues. This chain's CDR3 is CASSPDILLNQPQNF. The DNA of the CDR3 is TGTGCCAGCAGCCCCGACATCCTCCTAAATCAGCCCCAGAATTTT.

The chain is built from TRBV18 and TRBJ1-5; 7 nucleotides match TRBD1. Germline lookup yields CDR1 KGHSH and CDR2 LQKENI. The CDR3 covers 13 residues. The J segment lost 5 bases and the V segment lost 6 bases, leaving 4 bases of the junction unmatched. The CDR3 nucleotides read TGTGCCAGCTCCCAACAGGGGTATCAGCCCCAGCATTTT. Translated: CASSQQGYQPQHF.

V usage is TRBV5-1 and J usage is TRBJ1-1; no definite D call. The CDR3 sequence is 16 residues long. In germline, CDR1 is SGHRS, CDR2 YFSETQ. Trimming took off 1 base at V and 3 bases at J, with 16 bases between the two ends. The CDR3 sequence: CASSLSVLSEYTEAFF. The CDR3 coding sequence is TGCGCCAGCAGCTTGTCGGTCCTCTCGGAGTACACTGAAGCTTTCTTT.

The rearrangement links TRBV27 to TRBJ1-1, with D perhaps TRBD1 (6 bases). Germline assignment: CDR1 MNHEY and CDR2 SMNVEV (reference sequence). The CDR3 is 15 amino acids. V gave up 1 base and J gave up 5 bases, with 14 bases separating them. CDR3 amino acids: CASSLYGGATTEAFF. The CDR3 nucleotides read TGTGCCAGCAGTTTATACGGGGGGGCCACGACTGAAGCTTTCTTT.

The chain links TRBV7-2 to TRBJ2-1; the D gene is possibly TRBD1 (5 bases). The germline V and J ends were trimmed by 3 bases and 7 bases, with 7 bases remaining between them. This CDR3 is 12 amino acids long. Germline assignment: CDR1 SGHTA and CDR2 FQGNSA. The CDR3 nucleotides read TGTGCCAGCAGCTTTAACAGGAATGAGCAGTTCTTC. Its translation is CASSFNRNEQFF.

The V call is TRBV5-5, the J call TRBJ2-7; 10 nucleotides line up with TRBD1. V lost 0 bases, J lost 7 bases, and 7 bases stayed unmatched. The CDR3 spans 15 residues. The germline CDR1 and CDR2 sequences are SGHKS and YYEKEE (reference sequence). CDR3 protein: CASSLGGTGVREQYF. In DNA form, the CDR3 reads TGTGCCAGCAGCTTGGGAGGGACAGGGGTACGGGAGCAGTACTTC.

The chain uses TRBV4-3 and TRBJ2-7; possibly TRBD2 for D (5 bases). V lost 2 bases and J 5 bases, leaving 19 bases between the germline ends. Per the germline V gene, CDR1 is LGHNA and CDR2 is YSLEER. The CDR3 consists of 16 residues. The CDR3 DNA reads as TGCGCCAGCAGCCAAACAACCTCCCGGGGATCCAACGAGCAGTACTTC. Protein sequence: CASSQTTSRGSNEQYF.

The chain joins TRBV5-4 to TRBJ2-7, with 8 bases matching TRBD1. The CDR3 runs to 14 residues. Germline V gene lookup returns CDR1 SGHNT and CDR2 YYREEE (reference sequence). With 4 bases clipped from V and 1 base from J, the junction kept 4 bases outside the gene matches. The CDR3, as DNA: TGTGCCAGCAGCCCTGGACAGGGATCCTACGAGCAGTACTTC. Residues: CASSPGQGSYEQYF. Full variable domain (rest looked up from reference TRBV5-4 and TRBJ2-7): ETGVTQSPTHLIKTRGQQVTLRCSSQSGHNTVSWYQQALGQGPQFIFQYYREEENGRGNFPPRFSGLQFPNYSSELNVNALELDDSALYLCASSPGQGSYEQYFGPGTRLTVT.

The rearrangement links TRBV5-1 to TRBJ2-3; 9 bases are shared with TRBD1. Germline CDR1 and CDR2: SGHRS and YFSETQ. V shed 1 base and J 5 bases; nucleotides not matched to a gene: 5. There are 15 residues in the CDR3. The CDR3 spells CASSLSGQGLDTQYF. The CDR3 region has the DNA TGCGCCAGCAGCTTGTCGGGACAGGGATTAGATACGCAGTATTTT.

This clone is a singleton in its sample. The J gene is TRBJ1-3, the V gene TRBV19; no clear D. Germline V gene lookup returns CDR1 LNHDA and CDR2 SQIVND (reference sequence). The CDR3 is made up of 15 amino acids. V lost 7 bases and J lost 0, with 13 bases in between. CDR3 sequence: CASTEQKISGNTIYF. The CDR3 nucleotides read TGTGCCAGTACAGAACAGAAGATCTCTGGAAACACCATATATTTT.

The V and J genes are TRBV19 and TRBJ1-5; TRBD1 is a possible D gene (6 bases). From germline, CDR1 is LNHDA and CDR2 SQIVND (reference sequence). Trimming took 4 bases from V and 3 from J, leaving 16 bases between them. The CDR3 totals 16 residues. The CDR3 DNA follows: TGTGCCAGTAGTACAGGAGGACAGTATTTCAATCAGCCCCAGCATTTT. Translating gives CASSTGGQYFNQPQHF.

V usage is TRBV2 and J usage is TRBJ1-1; 9 nucleotides line up with TRBD1. The junction had 6 bases not matched to a gene; V was cut back by 4 bases and J by 3 bases. The length of the CDR3 is 15 residues. Germline CDR1 reads SNHLY; CDR2 reads FYNNEI. CDR3 DNA: TGTGCCAGCAGTGGAGGGGACAGGGAGTACACTGAAGCTTTCTTT. Translating gives CASSGGDREYTEAFF.

The rearrangement links TRBV4-2 to TRBJ2-1; 10 bases line up with TRBD2. The CDR3 spans 15 residues. Germline trimming cut 0 bases from V and 10 bases from J; bases unmatched to any gene: 6. Germline CDR1 reads LGHNA; CDR2 reads YNFKEQ. CDR3 sequence: CASSQDKGLAREQFF. In DNA form, the CDR3 reads TGTGCCAGCAGCCAAGATAAGGGACTAGCGCGGGAGCAGTTCTTC.